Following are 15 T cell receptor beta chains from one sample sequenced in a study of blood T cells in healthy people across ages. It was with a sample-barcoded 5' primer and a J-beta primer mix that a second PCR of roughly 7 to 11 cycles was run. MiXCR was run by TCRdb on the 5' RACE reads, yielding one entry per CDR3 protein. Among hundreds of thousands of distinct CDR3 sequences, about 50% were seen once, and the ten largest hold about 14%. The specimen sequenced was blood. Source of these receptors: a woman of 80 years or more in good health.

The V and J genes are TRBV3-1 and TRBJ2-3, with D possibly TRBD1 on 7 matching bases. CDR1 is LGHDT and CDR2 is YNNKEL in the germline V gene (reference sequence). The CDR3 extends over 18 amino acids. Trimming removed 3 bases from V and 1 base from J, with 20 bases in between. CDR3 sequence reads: CASSHGGGAIWGTDTQYF. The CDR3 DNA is TGTGCCAGCAGCCACGGAGGGGGCGCGATCTGGGGCACAGATACGCAGTATTTT.

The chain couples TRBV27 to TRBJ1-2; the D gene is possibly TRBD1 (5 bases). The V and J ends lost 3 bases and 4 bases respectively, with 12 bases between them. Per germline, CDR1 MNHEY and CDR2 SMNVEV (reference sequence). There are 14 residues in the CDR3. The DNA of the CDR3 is TGTGCCAGCAGTTTCGGGGCGGGGAGCTATGGCTACACCTTC. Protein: CASSFGAGSYGYTF.

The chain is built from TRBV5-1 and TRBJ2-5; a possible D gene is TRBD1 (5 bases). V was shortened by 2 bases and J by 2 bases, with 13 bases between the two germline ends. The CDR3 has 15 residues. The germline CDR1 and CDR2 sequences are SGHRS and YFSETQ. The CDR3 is CASSFDSYFQETQYF. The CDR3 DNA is TGCGCCAGCAGCTTTGACAGCTACTTTCAAGAGACCCAGTACTTC.

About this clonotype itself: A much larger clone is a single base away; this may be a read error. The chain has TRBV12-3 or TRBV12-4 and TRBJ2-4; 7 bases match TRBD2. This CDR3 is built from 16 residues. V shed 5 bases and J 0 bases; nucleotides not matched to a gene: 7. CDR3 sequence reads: CASSPGGNPAKNIQYF. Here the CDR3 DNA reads TGTGCCAGCAGTCCCGGGGGGAACCCAGCCAAAAACATTCAGTACTTC.

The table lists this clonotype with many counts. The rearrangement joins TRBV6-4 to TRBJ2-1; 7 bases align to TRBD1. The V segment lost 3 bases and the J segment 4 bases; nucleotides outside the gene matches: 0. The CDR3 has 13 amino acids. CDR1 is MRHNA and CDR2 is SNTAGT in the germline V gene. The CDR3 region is CASSEGQYNEQFF. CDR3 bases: TGTGCCAGCAGTGAGGGACAGTACAATGAGCAGTTCTTC.

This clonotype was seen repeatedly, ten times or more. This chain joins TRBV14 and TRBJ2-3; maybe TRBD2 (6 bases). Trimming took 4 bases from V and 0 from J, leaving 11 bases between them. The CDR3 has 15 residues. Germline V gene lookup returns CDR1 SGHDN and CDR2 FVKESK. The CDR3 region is CASSLQRASTDTQYF. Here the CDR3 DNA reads TGTGCCAGCAGCCTCCAGCGGGCTAGCACAGATACGCAGTATTTT. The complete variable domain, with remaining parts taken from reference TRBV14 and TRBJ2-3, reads EAGVTQFPSHSVIEKGQTVTLRCDPISGHDNLYWYRRVMGKEIKFLLHFVKESKQDESGMPNNRFLAERTGGTYSTLKVQPAELEDSGVYFCASSLQRASTDTQYFGPGTRLTVL.

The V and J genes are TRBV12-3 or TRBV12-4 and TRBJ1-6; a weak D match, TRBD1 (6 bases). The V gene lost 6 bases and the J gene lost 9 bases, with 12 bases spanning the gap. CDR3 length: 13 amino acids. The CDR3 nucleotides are TGTGCCAGCAGCCAAGGGACATCTTCACCCCTCCACTTT. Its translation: CASSQGTSSPLHF.

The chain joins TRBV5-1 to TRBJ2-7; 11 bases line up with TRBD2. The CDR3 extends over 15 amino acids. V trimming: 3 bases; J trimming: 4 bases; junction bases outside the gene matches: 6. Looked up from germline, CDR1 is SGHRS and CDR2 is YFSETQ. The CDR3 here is CASSYGLAGPYEQYF. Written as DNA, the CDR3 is TGCGCCAGCAGCTACGGACTAGCGGGCCCTTACGAGCAGTACTTC. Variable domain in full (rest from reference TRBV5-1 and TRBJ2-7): KAGVTQTPRYLIKTRGQQVTLSCSPISGHRSVSWYQQTPGQGLQFLFEYFSETQRNKGNFPGRFSGRQFSNSRSEMNVSTLELGDSALYLCASSYGLAGPYEQYFGPGTRLTVT.

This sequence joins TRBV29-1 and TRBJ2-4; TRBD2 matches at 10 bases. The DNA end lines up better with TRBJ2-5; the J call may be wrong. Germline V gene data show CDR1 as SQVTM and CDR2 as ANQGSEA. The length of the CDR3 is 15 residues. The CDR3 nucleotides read TGCAGCGTTGAACTAGCGGGAGCGCTTGCAGAGACCCAGTACTTC. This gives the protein CSVELAGALAETQYF.

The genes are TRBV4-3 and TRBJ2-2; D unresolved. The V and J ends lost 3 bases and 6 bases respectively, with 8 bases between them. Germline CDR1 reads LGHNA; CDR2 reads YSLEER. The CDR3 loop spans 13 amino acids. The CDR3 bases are TGCGCCAGCAGCCACGGTCTCCCCGGGGAGCTGTTTTTT. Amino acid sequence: CASSHGLPGELFF.

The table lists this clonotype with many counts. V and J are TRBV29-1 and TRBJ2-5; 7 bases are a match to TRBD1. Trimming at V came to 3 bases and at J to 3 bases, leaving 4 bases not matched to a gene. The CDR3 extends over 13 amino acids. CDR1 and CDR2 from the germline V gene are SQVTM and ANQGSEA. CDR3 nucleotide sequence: TGCAGCGTTGAGACAGGGACCAAAGAGACCCAGTACTTC. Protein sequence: CSVETGTKETQYF.

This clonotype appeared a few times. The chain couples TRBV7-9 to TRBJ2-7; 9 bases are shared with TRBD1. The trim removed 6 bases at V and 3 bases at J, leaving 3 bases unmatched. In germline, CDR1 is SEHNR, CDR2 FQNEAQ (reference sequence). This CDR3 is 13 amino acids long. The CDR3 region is CASRGQGNYEQYF. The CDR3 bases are TGTGCCAGCAGGGGACAGGGAAACTACGAGCAGTACTTC.

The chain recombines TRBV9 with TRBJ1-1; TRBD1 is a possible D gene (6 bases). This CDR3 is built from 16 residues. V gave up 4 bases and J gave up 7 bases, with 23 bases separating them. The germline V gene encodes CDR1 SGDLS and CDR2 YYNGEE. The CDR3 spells CASSPLPTLGQIEAFF. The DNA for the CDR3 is TGTGCCAGCAGCCCTTTACCTACACTCGGACAGATTGAAGCTTTCTTT.

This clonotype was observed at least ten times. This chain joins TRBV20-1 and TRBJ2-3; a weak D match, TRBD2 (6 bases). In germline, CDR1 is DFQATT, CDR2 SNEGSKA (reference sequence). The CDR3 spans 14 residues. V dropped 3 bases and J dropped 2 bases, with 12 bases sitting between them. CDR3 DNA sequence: TGCAGTGCTAGGAAGCGGGCCGTCACAGATACGCAGTATTTT. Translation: CSARKRAVTDTQYF.

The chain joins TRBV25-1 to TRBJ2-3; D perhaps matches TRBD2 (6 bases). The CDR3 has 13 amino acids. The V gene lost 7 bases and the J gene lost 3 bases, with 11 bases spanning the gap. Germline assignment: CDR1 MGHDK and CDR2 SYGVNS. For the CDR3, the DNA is TGTGCCAGCAAATCTGGGGGGACAGATACGCAGTATTTT. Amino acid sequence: CASKSGGTDTQYF.